One sample yielded the 17 T cell receptor beta chains listed below, sequenced in a study of OX40 agonist ivuxolimab in advanced cancers. Method: immunoSEQ multiplex PCR; TCRdb's copy keeps in-frame clones and lacks some. The data show some 58,000 clones, about nine tenths seen once. The source was CD4+ or CD8+ T cells sorted from blood, collected in a trial of the OX40 agonist ivuxolimab. Source of these receptors: an adult with an advanced solid tumor such as melanoma, head and neck, liver or kidney cancer.

This clone was detected once. This rearrangement joins TRBV2 to TRBJ2-2; D is uncertain. CDR1 is SNHLY and CDR2 is FYNNEI in the germline V gene. V gave up 2 bases and J gave up 1 base, with 5 bases separating them. This CDR3 contains 14 residues. The CDR3 DNA reads as TGTGCCAGCAGTGAAATTAAGAACACCGGGGAGCTGTTTTTT. Translating gives CASSEIKNTGELFF.

The V call is TRBV29-1, the J call TRBJ1-5; TRBD1 matches at 9 bases. The V segment lost 4 bases and the J segment 7 bases; nucleotides outside the gene matches: 8. CDR3 length: 14 residues. Germline V gene data show CDR1 as SQVTM and CDR2 as ANQGSEA. In nucleotides, the CDR3 is TGCAGCGTTGGGACAGGGGATACGAGGCAGCCCCAGCATTTT. The encoded protein is CSVGTGDTRQPQHF.

J is TRBJ2-1 and V is TRBV30; 7 positions match TRBD1. V trimming: 4 bases; J trimming: 6 bases; junction bases outside the gene matches: 6. The germline V gene has CDR1 GTSNPN and CDR2 SVGIG (reference sequence). The CDR3 length is 13 residues. Written as DNA, the CDR3 is TGTGCCTGGACCCCGGACAGGTCCAATGAGCAGTTCTTC. Amino acids: CAWTPDRSNEQFF.

The chain joins TRBV6-1 to TRBJ2-1; a possible D gene is TRBD1 (5 bases). V lost 5 bases and J lost 2, with 10 bases in between. Germline V lookup: CDR1 MNHNS, CDR2 SASEGT. The CDR3 totals 14 residues. CDR3 sequence: CASSQGTTYNEQFF. CDR3 nucleotide sequence: TGTGCCAGCAGTCAGGGCACGACCTACAATGAGCAGTTCTTC.

Turning to this clone: The junction departs from germline at one end; a sequencing error may be responsible. The chain uses TRBV2 and TRBJ2-6; D remains ambiguous. Germline CDR1 and CDR2: SNHLY and FYNNEI. This CDR3 region has 16 residues. CDR3 DNA: TGTGCCAGCACTGAACCCTACGACGCTGGGGCCAACGTCCTGACTTTC. It codes for CASTEPYDAGANVLTF.

Written as DNA, the CDR3 is TGTGCCAGCAGCTTGATGACCAGGGTGGAAACTGAAGCTTTCTTT. Protein: CASSLMTRVETEAFF. The chain couples TRBV5-5 to TRBJ1-1; weak D call: TRBD1 (5 bases). V gave up 1 base and J gave up 5 bases, with 15 bases separating them. The CDR3 is 15 amino acids. CDR1 is SGHKS, CDR2 YYEKEE, per germline (reference sequence).

V usage is TRBV19 and J usage is TRBJ2-2, with TRBD1 matching over 12 bases. Germline CDR1 reads LNHDA; CDR2 reads SQIVND (reference sequence). The V gene end was trimmed by 7 bases and the J gene end by 6 bases; junction bases not matched to a gene: 6. There are 15 residues in the CDR3. The CDR3: CASIGDRGRSGELFF. The CDR3 bases are TGTGCCAGTATAGGGGACAGGGGGCGATCCGGGGAGCTGTTTTTT.

The chain combines TRBV30 with TRBJ1-1; D is ambiguous. CDR3 length: 13 residues. CDR1 is GTSNPN, CDR2 SVGIG, per germline (reference sequence). V was shortened by 5 bases and J by 2 bases, with 12 bases between the two germline ends. CDR3 loop: CAWGRILNTEAFF. In nucleotides, the CDR3 is TGTGCCTGGGGGCGGATTCTTAACACTGAAGCTTTCTTT. The full variable domain, rest sourced from reference TRBV30 and TRBJ1-1, is SQTIHQWPATLVQPVGSPLSLECTVEGTSNPNLYWYRQAAGRGLQLLFYSVGIGQISSEVPQNLSASRPQDRQFILSSKKLLLSDSGFYLCAWGRILNTEAFFGQGTRLTVV.

A few counts support this clone. J is TRBJ2-1 and V is TRBV7-3; D may match TRBD1 or TRBD2 (5 bases each). The V gene's germline CDR1 is SGHTA and CDR2 FQGTGA. Trimming cost V 4 bases and J 4 bases, with 11 bases left between them. The CDR3 totals 14 residues. CDR3 amino acids: CASSSSGTYNEQFF. The DNA for the CDR3 is TGTGCCAGCAGCTCTTCCGGGACGTACAATGAGCAGTTCTTC.

This sequence joins TRBV4-1 and TRBJ2-5, with D hard to call. The CDR3 consists of 15 residues. Germline lookup yields CDR1 MGHRA and CDR2 YSYEKL. V lost 3 bases to trimming and J lost 5 bases, with 16 bases between them. This chain's CDR3 is CASSQPSRAEETQYF. CDR3 bases: TGCGCCAGCAGCCAGCCCTCTAGGGCAGAGGAGACCCAGTACTTC.

The chain combines TRBV6-6 with TRBJ2-7, with TRBD1 matching over 8 bases. The junction had 7 bases not matched to a gene; V was cut back by 9 bases and J by 3 bases. The germline gives CDR1 MNHNY, CDR2 SVGAGI (reference sequence). The CDR3 runs 13 residues. CDR3 residues: CASRWGQVYEQYF. The CDR3 coding sequence is TGTGCCAGTCGTTGGGGACAGGTCTACGAGCAGTACTTC.

This clone was counted a single time. The chain is built from TRBV4-2 and TRBJ1-3, with a possible D match to TRBD1 (6 bases). This CDR3 spans 15 amino acids. Between the trimmed V and J ends, which lost 1 base and 0 bases, there was a span of 7 bases. Germline CDR1 reads LGHNA; CDR2 reads YNFKEQ. Here the CDR3 reads CASSQGTVSGNTIYF. As DNA, the CDR3 is TGTGCCAGCAGCCAAGGGACAGTCTCTGGAAACACCATATATTTT.

The chain is built from TRBV10-3 and TRBJ1-6, with 8 positions matching TRBD1. The V segment lost 3 bases and the J segment 8 bases; nucleotides outside the gene matches: 18. The germline CDR1 and CDR2 sequences are ENHRY and SYGVKD. The length of the CDR3 is 19 residues. In DNA form, the CDR3 reads TGTGCCATCAGTGATACACGCGCCGGGACAGGAAGGTTGGATTCACCCCTCCACTTT. The encoded protein is CAISDTRAGTGRLDSPLHF.

The chain has TRBV5-1 and TRBJ2-3, with 10 bases that match TRBD2. Germline CDR1 SGHRS, CDR2 YFSETQ. The V and J ends lost 5 bases and 1 base, in that order; junction bases with no gene match: 1. This CDR3 has 14 residues. CDR3 in amino acids: CASRGTSGTDTQYF. CDR3 DNA: TGCGCCAGCAGGGGGACTAGCGGCACAGATACGCAGTATTTT.

The chain joins TRBV11-2 to TRBJ2-1, with TRBD1 as a possible D gene (6 bases). V was cut by 7 bases and J by 10 bases, with 11 bases left in between. Germline lookup yields CDR1 SGHAT and CDR2 FQNNGV. The CDR3 loop spans 11 amino acids. CDR3 DNA sequence: TGTGCCAGCACCAAAGGACAGGAGCAGTTCTTC. The encoded protein is CASTKGQEQFF.

The chain combines TRBV7-9 with TRBJ1-4; D uncertain. Trimming shortened V by 5 bases and J by 4 bases, and 17 bases separated the two germline ends. The CDR3 sequence is 16 residues long. Germline values: CDR1 SEHNR, CDR2 FQNEAQ (reference sequence). The CDR3 DNA reads TGTGCCAGCAGCCCAGGCATTGGGCTGCTTAATGAAAAACTGTTTTTT. Encoded protein: CASSPGIGLLNEKLFF.

The CDR3 DNA reads TGTGCCAGCAGCTTAGGGCCCGGGGAAGCAGATACGCAGTATTTT. Amino acids: CASSLGPGEADTQYF. The chain employs TRBV7-2 and TRBJ2-3; tentative D call: TRBD2 (5 bases). V was clipped by 1 base and J by 4 bases, with 12 bases between them. CDR1 is SGHTA and CDR2 is FQGNSA in the germline V gene. The CDR3 is 15 amino acids.